The rows below give T cell receptor beta chains drawn from one sample of a study of blood T cell repertoires in COVID-19. Clones were read by immunoSEQ multiplex PCR, and TCRdb kept only the in-frame ones, dropping some. The data show under 300,000 clones, 90% seen once. What was sequenced was peripheral blood. The receptors originated from a woman between 55 and 75 years old with COVID-19, enrolled during active disease. Both conserved end residues are part of each CDR3. Each record gives: D gene, J gene, V gene, clone size, CDR3 DNA, CDR3 protein. A D gene is named only where the DNA matches it firmly. Not all rows give a size; the values are once, few, many and, for expanded clones, a class.

D gene: TRBD1
J gene: TRBJ1-3
V gene: TRBV6-5
clone size: NA
CDR3 DNA: TGTGCCAGCAGTTACGTTACAGGGGAAGGCACCATATATTTT
CDR3 protein: CASSYVTGEGTIYF

D gene: TRBD1
J gene: TRBJ1-4
V gene: TRBV18
clone size: NA
CDR3 DNA: TGTGCCAGCTCACCCCGGGACAGTACTAATGAAAAACTGTTTTTT
CDR3 protein: CASSPRDSTNEKLFF

D gene: NA
J gene: TRBJ1-1
V gene: TRBV19
clone size: NA
CDR3 DNA: TGTGCCAGTAGTCCCGGACAGATTAACACTGAAGCTTTCTTT
CDR3 protein: CASSPGQINTEAFF

D gene: NA
J gene: TRBJ1-6
V gene: TRBV6-2/TRBV6-3
clone size: NA
CDR3 DNA: TGTGCCAGCAGTCCAGGCTGGGAGGGTAATTCACCCCTCCACTTT
CDR3 protein: CASSPGWEGNSPLHF

D gene: NA
J gene: TRBJ2-7
V gene: TRBV6-5
clone size: NA
CDR3 DNA: TGTGCCAGCAGCCGGACTGGGGACGAGCAGTACTTC
CDR3 protein: CASSRTGDEQYF

D gene: NA
J gene: TRBJ1-5
V gene: TRBV4-3
clone size: NA
CDR3 DNA: TGCGCCAGCAGCCAAGATCGGACAGACTATCAGCCCCAGCATTTT
CDR3 protein: CASSQDRTDYQPQHF

D gene: NA
J gene: TRBJ2-7
V gene: TRBV20-1
clone size: NA
CDR3 DNA: TGCAGTGCAAAATACCCGGGGGAGCAGTACTTC
CDR3 protein: CSAKYPGEQYF

D gene: NA
J gene: TRBJ1-2
V gene: TRBV2
clone size: NA
CDR3 DNA: TGTGCCAGCGCTGGGGCGGAGTATGGCTACACCTTC
CDR3 protein: CASAGAEYGYTF

D gene: NA
J gene: TRBJ1-4
V gene: TRBV27
clone size: NA
CDR3 DNA: TGTGCCAGCGGATGGCAGGGAGGTGAAAAACTGTTTTTT
CDR3 protein: CASGWQGGEKLFF

D gene: TRBD2
J gene: TRBJ2-7
V gene: TRBV4-2
clone size: NA
CDR3 DNA: TGTGCCAGCAGCCGATCCGGGACTAGCTACGAGCAGTACTTC
CDR3 protein: CASSRSGTSYEQYF

D gene: NA
J gene: TRBJ2-7
V gene: TRBV18
clone size: NA
CDR3 DNA: TGTGCCAGCTCACCACCATGGGGCGGTATAGTCGAGCAGTACTTC
CDR3 protein: CASSPPWGGIVEQYF

D gene: TRBD1
J gene: TRBJ2-2
V gene: TRBV15
clone size: NA
CDR3 DNA: TGTGCCACCAGCCCCCGCCACGGGACAGCCACCGGGGAGCTGTTTTTT
CDR3 protein: CATSPRHGTATGELFF

D gene: NA
J gene: TRBJ2-4
V gene: TRBV6-4
clone size: NA
CDR3 DNA: TGTGCCAGCAGTGACGGTGGGACACGAGGTCAACTAGCCAAAAACATTCAGTACTTC
CDR3 protein: CASSDGGTRGQLAKNIQYF

D gene: TRBD2
J gene: TRBJ2-3
V gene: TRBV27
clone size: NA
CDR3 DNA: TGTGCCAGCAGATTTCTCGGGACTAGCTCAGATACGCAGTATTTT
CDR3 protein: CASRFLGTSSDTQYF

D gene: NA
J gene: TRBJ1-2
V gene: TRBV4-3
clone size: NA
CDR3 DNA: TGCGCCAGCAGCCAAGAGAGGGGGTACTATGGCTACACCTTC
CDR3 protein: CASSQERGYYGYTF

D gene: NA
J gene: TRBJ1-2
V gene: TRBV4-3
clone size: NA
CDR3 DNA: TGCGCCAGCAGCCAAGATGTGGGGAGGGCCTATGGCTACACCTTC
CDR3 protein: CASSQDVGRAYGYTF

D gene: TRBD1
J gene: TRBJ1-4
V gene: TRBV3-1/TRBV3-2
clone size: NA
CDR3 DNA: TGTGCCAGCAGCCATCGAGGGACAGAAAATGAAAAACTGTTTTTT
CDR3 protein: CASSHRGTENEKLFF

D gene: TRBD1
J gene: TRBJ2-2
V gene: TRBV14
clone size: NA
CDR3 DNA: TGTGCCAGCAGCCGCACAGGGGGTTCGGCGAACACCGGGGAGCTGTTTTTT
CDR3 protein: CASSRTGGSANTGELFF

D gene: NA
J gene: TRBJ1-3
V gene: TRBV28
clone size: NA
CDR3 DNA: TGTGCCAGCAGTACCCTGCGGGGGCCCTCTGGAAACACCATATATTTT
CDR3 protein: CASSTLRGPSGNTIYF

D gene: NA
J gene: TRBJ1-1
V gene: TRBV7-8
clone size: NA
CDR3 DNA: TGTGCCAGCAGCTCCGGTTTTGGGGGAGGGACTGAAGCTTTCTTT
CDR3 protein: CASSSGFGGGTEAFF

D gene: NA
J gene: TRBJ2-2
V gene: TRBV5-1
clone size: NA
CDR3 DNA: TGCGCCAGCAGACAGGGCCCGAACACCGGGGAGCTGTTTTTT
CDR3 protein: CASRQGPNTGELFF

D gene: NA
J gene: TRBJ2-7
V gene: TRBV9
clone size: NA
CDR3 DNA: TGTGCCAGCAGCACCCGGGACTTTTCCTACGGGGAGCAGTACTTC
CDR3 protein: CASSTRDFSYGEQYF

D gene: NA
J gene: TRBJ1-3
V gene: TRBV6-6
clone size: NA
CDR3 DNA: TGTGCCAGCAGTTACCGGGAAGCGGGAAACACCATATATTTT
CDR3 protein: CASSYREAGNTIYF

D gene: NA
J gene: TRBJ2-7
V gene: TRBV5-1
clone size: few
CDR3 DNA: TGCGCCAGCAGTGAGGGTTGGTACGAGCAGTACTTC
CDR3 protein: CASSEGWYEQYF

D gene: NA
J gene: TRBJ2-4
V gene: TRBV7-2
clone size: few
CDR3 DNA: TGTGCCAGCAGCTTAGATCGGGGGGCTTTCGGCAAAAACATTCAGTACTTC
CDR3 protein: CASSLDRGAFGKNIQYF

D gene: TRBD1
J gene: TRBJ2-5
V gene: TRBV6-1
clone size: NA
CDR3 DNA: TGTGCCAGCAGTGAAACCACAGGGGGCGTAGAGACCCAGTACTTC
CDR3 protein: CASSETTGGVETQYF

D gene: TRBD2
J gene: TRBJ2-7
V gene: TRBV18
clone size: once
CDR3 DNA: TGTGCCAGCTCACTTGGGACTAGCGGACCCTACGAGCAGTACTTC
CDR3 protein: CASSLGTSGPYEQYF

D gene: TRBD1
J gene: TRBJ1-2
V gene: TRBV5-1
clone size: NA
CDR3 DNA: TGCGCCAGCAGCTCCCCAGGGGGCGCGGGCGGCTACACCTTC
CDR3 protein: CASSSPGGAGGYTF

D gene: TRBD1
J gene: TRBJ2-7
V gene: TRBV6-5
clone size: once
CDR3 DNA: TGTGCCAGCACCCCCGGGACAGGGCTCCACGAGCAGTACTTC
CDR3 protein: CASTPGTGLHEQYF

D gene: TRBD2
J gene: TRBJ2-1
V gene: TRBV5-4
clone size: NA
CDR3 DNA: TGTGCCAGCAGTCCTAGCGGGGGGGCGTACAATGAGCAGTTCTTC
CDR3 protein: CASSPSGGAYNEQFF